A selection of T cell receptor beta chains follows, all from one sample in a study of cytomegalovirus exposure and HLA in healthy donors. Sequencing used immunoSEQ multiplex PCR; TCRdb keeps in-frame clones, though not all of them. This sample carries 150,000 to 200,000 clones, around 79% of them seen once, and the ten largest clones take 5% to 7%. Material for sequencing was PBMCs. The receptors stem from a man aged 35 to 55 in good health and CMV-seropositive. CDR3s include the opening cysteine and the closing phenylalanine or tryptophan.

V gene,J gene,CDR3 protein
TRBV27,TRBJ1-1,CASSGAGMNTEAFF
TRBV7-4,TRBJ2-7,CASSLVGQGQYEQYF
TRBV6-5,TRBJ1-2,CASSYSGGYGYTF
TRBV2,TRBJ2-1,CASSVAGGVDNEQFF
TRBV5-1,TRBJ2-7,CASSLVPGKSYEQYF
TRBV5-5,TRBJ2-3,CASSSTTGTGILGQYF
TRBV5-4,TRBJ2-3,CASSRGLAGGQSTDTQYF
TRBV12-2,TRBJ2-2,CASRPGVGELFF
TRBV6-1,TRBJ2-2,CAIQLAGGRNRELFF
TRBV7-9,TRBJ1-1,CASSLETETTEAFF
TRBV7-8,TRBJ2-7,CASSPTGQGSSYEQYF
TRBV2,TRBJ2-1,CASGRGGTGYYNEQFF
TRBV7-9,TRBJ1-3,CASSDRAGSSGNTIYF
TRBV11-3,TRBJ2-1,CASSPPGLARNNEQFF
TRBV5-1,TRBJ2-3,CASSTGTGEGTDTQYF
TRBV5-1,TRBJ2-6,CASSETASGANVLTF
TRBV10-1,TRBJ2-3,CASSSRRGSTDTQYF
TRBV5-6,TRBJ2-6,CASSRRGQGANVLTF
TRBV9,TRBJ2-3,CASSIAGKDTQYF
TRBV7-3,TRBJ2-3,CASSLLAGAPGGDTQYF
TRBV18,TRBJ2-7,CASSPPGTSDASYEQYF